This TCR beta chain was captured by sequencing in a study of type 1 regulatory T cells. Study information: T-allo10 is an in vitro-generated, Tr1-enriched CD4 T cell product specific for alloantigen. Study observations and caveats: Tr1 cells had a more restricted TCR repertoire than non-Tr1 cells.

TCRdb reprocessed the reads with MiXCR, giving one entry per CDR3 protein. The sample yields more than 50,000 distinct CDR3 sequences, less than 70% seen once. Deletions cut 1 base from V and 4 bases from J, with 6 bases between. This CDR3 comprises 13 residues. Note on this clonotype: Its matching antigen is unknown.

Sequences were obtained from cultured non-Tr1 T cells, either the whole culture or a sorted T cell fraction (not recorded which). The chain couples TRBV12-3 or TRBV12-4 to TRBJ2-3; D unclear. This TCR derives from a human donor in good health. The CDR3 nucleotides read TGTGCCAGCAGTTTAGAGGGCTCAGATACGCAGTATTTT. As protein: CASSLEGSDTQYF.